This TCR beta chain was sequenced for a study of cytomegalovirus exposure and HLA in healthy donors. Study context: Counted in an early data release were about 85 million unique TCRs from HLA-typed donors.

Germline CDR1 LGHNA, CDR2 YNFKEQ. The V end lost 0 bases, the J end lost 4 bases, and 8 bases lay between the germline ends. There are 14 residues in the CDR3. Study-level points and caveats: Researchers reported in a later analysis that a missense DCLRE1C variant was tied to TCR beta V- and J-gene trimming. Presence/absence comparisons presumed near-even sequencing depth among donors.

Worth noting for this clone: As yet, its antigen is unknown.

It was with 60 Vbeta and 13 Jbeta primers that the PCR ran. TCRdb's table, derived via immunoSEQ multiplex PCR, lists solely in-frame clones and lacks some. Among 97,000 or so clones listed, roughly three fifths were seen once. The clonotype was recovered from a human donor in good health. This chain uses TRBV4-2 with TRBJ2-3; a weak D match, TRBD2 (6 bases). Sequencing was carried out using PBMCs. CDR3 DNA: TGTGCCAGCAGCCAAGAACTAGCCCCAGATACGCAGTATTTT. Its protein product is CASSQELAPDTQYF.